Presented here are 32 T cell receptor beta chains from one specimen sequenced in a study of blood T cells in healthy people across ages. A J-beta primer mix and a sample-barcoded 5' primer were used in a second PCR of about 7 to 11 cycles. Via MiXCR, TCRdb re-called the 5' RACE reads, giving one row per CDR3 protein. The table has 1.5 million or so distinct CDR3 sequences, less than 45% seen once; the top ten hold less than 5%. The sequenced sample was blood. These receptors all come from a woman aged 18-29 years in good health.

The chain carries TRBV9 and TRBJ1-2; D is perhaps TRBD1 (5 bases). This CDR3 contains 12 residues. CDR1 is SGDLS, CDR2 YYNGEE, per germline. Trimming stripped 2 bases from V and 8 bases from J, with 10 bases between. CDR3: CASSVAGPGYTF. In DNA form, the CDR3 reads TGTGCCAGCAGCGTGGCAGGGCCGGGCTACACCTTC.

The chain carries TRBV7-9 and TRBJ1-1; no clear D gene. The CDR3 extends over 14 amino acids. Trimming removed 2 bases at V and 0 bases at J, with 7 bases between. CDR1 and CDR2 (germline): SEHNR, FQNEAQ (reference sequence). In DNA form, the CDR3 reads TGTGCCAGCAGCTTATTCAGTATGAACACTGAAGCTTTCTTT. It is translated as CASSLFSMNTEAFF.

The table lists this clonotype with a few counts. This rearrangement joins TRBV10-2 to TRBJ1-1; 8 nucleotides align to TRBD1. Germline V gene lookup returns CDR1 WSHSY and CDR2 SAAADI. With V trimmed by 6 bases and J by 1 base, 4 bases remained unmatched. The CDR3 spans 14 residues. CDR3 sequence (DNA): TGCGCCAGCAGCAGGGGGCTAAGGAACACTGAAGCTTTCTTT. Translation gives CASSRGLRNTEAFF.

This clonotype was seen more than once but under ten times. The V and J genes are TRBV20-1 and TRBJ2-1; the D is unclear. Per the germline V gene, CDR1 is DFQATT and CDR2 is SNEGSKA (reference sequence). This CDR3 has 10 residues. In nucleotides, the CDR3 is TGCACCCCCCTTGTCGGTGAGCAGTTCTTC. It yields the protein CTPLVGEQFF.

In its sample, this clonotype was seen many times. This chain connects TRBV4-1 to TRBJ2-3; D is ambiguous. The V gene lost 9 bases and the J gene lost 5 bases, with 12 bases spanning the gap. The CDR3 contains 12 residues. Germline V CDR1 and CDR2: MGHRA, YSYEKL. As DNA, the CDR3 is TGCGCCAGTTCATTCTGGGGAGATACGCAGTATTTT. Its translation is CASSFWGDTQYF.

The CDR3 loop is CSARSGGEQFF. The CDR3 region has the DNA TGCAGTGCTAGATCCGGGGGTGAGCAGTTCTTC. This chain joins TRBV20-1 and TRBJ2-1, with D tentatively TRBD2 (6 bases). The germline V gene has CDR1 DFQATT and CDR2 SNEGSKA (reference sequence). V shed 2 bases and J shed 9 bases, with 8 bases lying between them. The CDR3 runs 11 residues.

This chain connects TRBV7-2 to TRBJ2-3, with D tentatively TRBD1 (5 bases). The CDR3 extends over 14 amino acids. Between the trimmed V and J ends, which lost 5 bases and 8 bases, there was a span of 17 bases. The germline V gene encodes CDR1 SGHTA and CDR2 FQGNSA. The CDR3 region has the DNA TGTGCCAGCAGCAGAGATCAGACAGATCTTACGCAGTATTTT. Its protein product is CASSRDQTDLTQYF. The entire variable domain, with the rest obtained from reference TRBV7-2 and TRBJ2-3, is as follows: GAGVSQSPSNKVTEKGKDVELRCDPISGHTALYWYRQSLGQGLEFLIYFQGNSAPDKSGLPSDRFSAERTGGSVSTLTIQRTQQEDSAVYLCASSRDQTDLTQYFGPGTRLTVL.

The genes are TRBV15 and TRBJ2-4; possible D gene TRBD2, 5 bases. The CDR3 sequence is 15 residues long. Germline V gene data show CDR1 as LNHNV and CDR2 as YYDKDF (reference sequence). V lost 1 base, J lost 13 bases, and 20 bases lay in between. CDR3 sequence reads: CATSRANSPGNEQYF. As DNA, the CDR3 is TGTGCCACCAGCAGAGCAAACTCCCCCGGGAATGAGCAGTACTTC.

The genes are TRBV9 and TRBJ2-1; TRBD2 might be the D (6 bases). This CDR3 has 16 residues. CDR1 and CDR2 from the germline V gene are SGDLS and YYNGEE. Trimming took 4 bases from V and 0 from J, leaving 14 bases between them. The CDR3 is CASSHSGGTSYNEQFF. DNA of the CDR3: TGTGCCAGCAGCCACAGTGGCGGGACCTCCTACAATGAGCAGTTCTTC.

The chain carries TRBV4-1 and TRBJ2-7; the D is unclear. Germline V CDR1 and CDR2: MGHRA, YSYEKL. The CDR3 loop spans 15 amino acids. The V end was cut by 4 bases, the J end by 3 bases, with 16 bases between. The CDR3 is CASSLRDKNFYEQYF. The CDR3, as DNA: TGCGCCAGCAGCCTCCGAGACAAGAACTTCTACGAGCAGTACTTC.

This sequence joins TRBV7-8 and TRBJ2-5; TRBD1 is a possible D gene (6 bases). The CDR3 covers 15 residues. Trimming removed 6 bases at V and 5 bases at J, with 19 bases between. Per the germline V gene, CDR1 is SGHVS and CDR2 is FQNEAQ. The CDR3 DNA sequence: TGTGCCAGCAGTTTCCGGGACACACAGCGGGAGACCCAGTACTTC. Translation gives CASSFRDTQRETQYF. Full variable domain (remainder filled in from reference TRBV7-8 and TRBJ2-5): GAGVSQSPRYKVAKRGQDVALRCDPISGHVSLFWYQQALGQGPEFLTYFQNEAQLDKSGLPSDRFFAERPEGSVSTLKIQRTQQEDSAVYLCASSFRDTQRETQYFGPGTRLLVL.

The genes are TRBV4-2 and TRBJ1-6, with D possibly matching TRBD1 (5 bases). CDR1 and CDR2 from the germline V gene are LGHNA and YNFKEQ. The CDR3 contains 16 residues. Deletions cut 4 bases from V and 5 bases from J, with 15 bases between. Here the CDR3 DNA reads TGTGCCAGCAGCCTAACGATCGGGGGGGATAATTCACCCCTCCACTTT. Its protein is CASSLTIGGDNSPLHF.

The chain links TRBV20-1 to TRBJ2-3; the match to TRBD2 covers 10 bases. In germline, CDR1 is DFQATT, CDR2 SNEGSKA (reference sequence). The CDR3 is made up of 14 amino acids. V was pared by 0 bases and J by 9 bases, with 6 bases of the junction left unmatched. The DNA of the CDR3 is TGCAGTGCTAGAGATCCAGCGGGGGGGGAGACGCAGTATTTT. This gives the protein CSARDPAGGETQYF.

The chain has TRBV2 and TRBJ2-7; D gene uncertain. Trimming removed 7 bases at V and 4 bases at J, with 11 bases between. The CDR3 spans 12 residues. CDR1 and CDR2 from the germline V gene are SNHLY and FYNNEI. The CDR3 reads CASIDREYEQYF. The CDR3, as DNA: TGTGCCAGCATTGATAGGGAATACGAGCAGTACTTC. Based on the CDR3 plus reference TRBV2 and TRBJ2-7, the full variable domain is EPEVTQTPSHQVTQMGQEVILRCVPISNHLYFYWYRQILGQKVEFLVSFYNNEISEKSEIFDDQFSVERPDGSNFTLKIRSTKLEDSAMYFCASIDREYEQYFGPGTRLTVT.

V usage is TRBV18 and J usage is TRBJ2-1; weak D call: TRBD1 (6 bases). V was shortened by 0 bases and J by 9 bases, with 18 bases between the two germline ends. This CDR3 has 16 amino acids. Germline V lookup: CDR1 KGHSH, CDR2 LQKENI. CDR3 in amino acids: CASSPPSSQGFGEQFF. DNA of the CDR3: TGTGCCAGCTCACCACCTAGCTCACAGGGATTTGGTGAGCAGTTCTTC.

The chain is built from TRBV5-1 and TRBJ1-2; D gene unclear. The CDR3 length is 14 residues. V lost 4 bases to trimming and J lost 8 bases, with 18 bases between them. Germline-derived CDR1 and CDR2 are SGHRS and YFSETQ. CDR3 sequence: CASSNRTGYGGYTF. The CDR3 nucleotides are TGCGCCAGCAGCAATAGGACCGGGTACGGAGGCTACACCTTC. Drawing the rest from reference TRBV5-1 and TRBJ1-2, the complete variable domain is KAGVTQTPRYLIKTRGQQVTLSCSPISGHRSVSWYQQTPGQGLQFLFEYFSETQRNKGNFPGRFSGRQFSNSRSEMNVSTLELGDSALYLCASSNRTGYGGYTFGSGTRLTVV.

This clonotype appeared a few times. V is TRBV7-3 and J is TRBJ2-3; 12 bases agree with TRBD2. Germline trimming cut 4 bases from V and 5 bases from J; bases unmatched to any gene: 7. Germline V CDR1 and CDR2: SGHTA, FQGTGA. This CDR3 has 16 residues. The CDR3 sequence is CASSSSSGRAQDTQYF. The CDR3 DNA follows: TGTGCCAGCAGCTCGTCTAGCGGGAGGGCCCAAGATACGCAGTATTTT. Full variable domain (remainder filled in from reference TRBV7-3 and TRBJ2-3): GAGVSQTPSNKVTEKGKYVELRCDPISGHTALYWYRQSLGQGPEFLIYFQGTGAADDSGLPNDRFFAVRPEGSVSTLKIQRTERGDSAVYLCASSSSSGRAQDTQYFGPGTRLTVL.

V gene TRBV12-3 or TRBV12-4 combines with J gene TRBJ2-7; TRBD1 might be the D (5 bases). The germline V and J ends were trimmed by 6 bases and 4 bases, with 16 bases remaining between them. There are 14 residues in the CDR3. The CDR3 nucleotides are TGTGCCAGCAGGTTAAGGGGCGGATTATACGAGCAGTACTTC. Amino acids: CASRLRGGLYEQYF.

This chain connects TRBV10-3 to TRBJ2-1; D is perhaps TRBD2 (6 bases). This CDR3 contains 16 residues. Germline CDR1 ENHRY, CDR2 SYGVKD. The V and J ends lost 0 bases and 1 base respectively, with 10 bases between them. The CDR3 nucleotides are TGTGCCATCAGTGAGTCGGAGGGTCTGTCCTACAATGAGCAGTTCTTC. This gives the protein CAISESEGLSYNEQFF.

This clonotype was observed a handful of times. This CDR3 is CASSLNAAGDANGYTF. CDR3 DNA sequence: TGTGCCAGCAGTTTAAACGCGGCAGGGGATGCAAATGGCTACACCTTC. The chain combines TRBV12-3 or TRBV12-4 with TRBJ1-2; D may be TRBD1 (6 bases). The CDR3 has 16 amino acids. Trimming left V 2 bases short and J 6 bases short, with 19 bases between.

DNA of the CDR3: TGTGCCAGCAGCCCCTGGGGGCGTGAAGCTTTCTTT. Translated: CASSPWGREAFF. The V gene is TRBV5-6, the J gene TRBJ1-1; weak D call: TRBD1 (6 bases). Trimming pared 4 bases from V and 7 bases from J, leaving 11 bases between. This CDR3 has 12 amino acids. Germline CDR1 reads SGHDT; CDR2 reads YYEEEE.

J is TRBJ2-3 and V is TRBV29-1; D gene ambiguous. The CDR3 totals 13 residues. Germline V gene lookup returns CDR1 SQVTM and CDR2 ANQGSEA. Trimming took off 8 bases at V and 1 base at J, with 13 bases between the two ends. CDR3 nucleotide sequence: TGCAGCACACCTGACTGGGGCACAGATACGCAGTATTTT. Translating gives CSTPDWGTDTQYF.

V usage is TRBV29-1 and J usage is TRBJ1-2; TRBD1 matches at 10 bases. V lost 7 bases and J lost 4; bases outside the gene matches: 18. The CDR3 loop spans 17 amino acids. Germline V gene lookup returns CDR1 SQVTM and CDR2 ANQGSEA. This chain's CDR3 is CSAASWGQGTKFYGYTF. CDR3 bases: TGCAGCGCCGCAAGTTGGGGACAGGGGACGAAATTCTATGGCTACACCTTC.

This clonotype was recorded a few times. V and J are TRBV27 and TRBJ2-7, with D unresolved. The length of the CDR3 is 10 residues. Trimming stripped 7 bases from V and 3 bases from J, with 4 bases between. The germline gives CDR1 MNHEY, CDR2 SMNVEV (reference sequence). The CDR3 here is CASMLYEQYF. CDR3 DNA: TGTGCCAGCATGCTCTACGAGCAGTACTTC.

The CDR3 region has the DNA TGTGCCAGCAGTTTAGACGGGGCGGATGAAAAACTGTTTTTT. Protein sequence: CASSLDGADEKLFF. This sequence joins TRBV28 and TRBJ1-4, with D possibly being TRBD1 (5 bases). Trimming cost V 2 bases and J 6 bases, with 10 bases left between them. Germline V gene sequence: CDR1 MDHEN, CDR2 SYDVKM. The CDR3 is made up of 14 amino acids.

The chain is built from TRBV20-1 and TRBJ2-7; D ambiguous. Trimming cost V 6 bases and J 7 bases, with 13 bases left between them. Germline assignment: CDR1 DFQATT and CDR2 SNEGSKA (reference sequence). There are 11 residues in the CDR3. Here the CDR3 DNA reads TGCAGTGCCCTGGGTTGGGATGAGCAGTACTTC. Protein sequence: CSALGWDEQYF.

The J gene is TRBJ1-5, the V gene TRBV30; the D is unclear. The CDR3 loop spans 13 amino acids. The germline V gene encodes CDR1 GTSNPN and CDR2 SVGIG (reference sequence). The V gene lost 8 bases and the J gene lost 6 bases, with 17 bases spanning the gap. CDR3 nucleotides: TGTGCCCTGGAAGTTACGGGTTCTCAGCCCCAGCATTTT. Protein product: CALEVTGSQPQHF.

This clonotype has just a few counts. The rearrangement uses TRBV6-5 and TRBJ1-2; weak D call: TRBD1 (5 bases). The length of the CDR3 is 13 residues. Germline CDR1 reads MNHEY; CDR2 reads SVGAGI. With 5 bases removed from V and 5 bases from J, the gap between germline ends came to 12 bases. The CDR3 region has the DNA TGTGCCAGCAGTCCGGTGCAGGGTTATGGCTACACCTTC. It translates to CASSPVQGYGYTF.

The CDR3 here is CASSQEGTGYQETQYF. In DNA form, the CDR3 reads TGCGCCAGCAGCCAAGAGGGGACGGGTTACCAAGAGACCCAGTACTTC. This chain uses TRBV4-1 with TRBJ2-5; D is perhaps TRBD1 or TRBD2 (5 bases each). Germline CDR1 and CDR2: MGHRA and YSYEKL. The CDR3 contains 16 residues. V was pared by 0 bases and J by 0 bases, with 11 bases between.

This clonotype was recorded a few times. This chain links TRBV6-5 with TRBJ2-7; D could derive from TRBD1 or TRBD2 (5 bases each). Trimming shortened V by 4 bases and J by 0 bases, and 13 bases separated the two germline ends. Germline CDR1 is MNHEY and CDR2 is SVGAGI. The CDR3 runs 15 residues. CDR3 in amino acids: CASSFQTGTSYEQYF. For the CDR3, the DNA is TGTGCCAGCAGTTTCCAAACCGGGACCTCCTACGAGCAGTACTTC.

The CDR3 DNA reads as TGTGCCAGCAGTTCCTCCGACGACGGGGCCGCCTTTGGGCAAGAGACCCAGTACTTC. It is translated as CASSSSDDGAAFGQETQYF. The chain employs TRBV6-5 and TRBJ2-5; D is tentatively TRBD1 or TRBD2 (5 bases each). CDR1 MNHEY and CDR2 SVGAGI come from the germline V gene. This CDR3 comprises 19 residues. V dropped 4 bases and J dropped 2 bases, with 26 bases sitting between them.

V usage is TRBV6-4 and J usage is TRBJ2-1, with TRBD2 matching over 7 bases. Germline V gene sequence: CDR1 MRHNA, CDR2 SNTAGT. V lost 1 base, J lost 2 bases, and 11 bases stayed unmatched. The length of the CDR3 is 18 residues. The CDR3 region is CASSDWYTSGIAYNEQFF. The CDR3 nucleotides read TGTGCCAGCAGTGACTGGTACACAAGCGGGATTGCCTACAATGAGCAGTTCTTC.